This paragraph reports one T cell receptor beta chain. The data derive from a study of control samples from healthy donors and cancer patients. The repertoire was sequenced with immunoSEQ multiplex PCR; TCRdb's copy has only in-frame clones and lacks some. The table lists 150,000 or so clones, just over 85% of them singletons. The CDR3 covers 16 residues. Trimming removed 5 bases at V and 3 bases at J, with 19 bases between. CDR1 is MNHEY and CDR2 is SMNVEV in the germline V gene (reference sequence). Specimen: blood. The TCR was taken from a man aged 18 to 30 in good health. The gene calls are TRBV27 and TRBJ2-5, with D possibly called TRBD1 or TRBD2 (6 bases each). The CDR3 is CASSPLGGRREETQYF. CDR3 nucleotides: TGTGCCAGCAGTCCACTGGGGGGCAGGAGAGAAGAGACCCAGTACTTC.